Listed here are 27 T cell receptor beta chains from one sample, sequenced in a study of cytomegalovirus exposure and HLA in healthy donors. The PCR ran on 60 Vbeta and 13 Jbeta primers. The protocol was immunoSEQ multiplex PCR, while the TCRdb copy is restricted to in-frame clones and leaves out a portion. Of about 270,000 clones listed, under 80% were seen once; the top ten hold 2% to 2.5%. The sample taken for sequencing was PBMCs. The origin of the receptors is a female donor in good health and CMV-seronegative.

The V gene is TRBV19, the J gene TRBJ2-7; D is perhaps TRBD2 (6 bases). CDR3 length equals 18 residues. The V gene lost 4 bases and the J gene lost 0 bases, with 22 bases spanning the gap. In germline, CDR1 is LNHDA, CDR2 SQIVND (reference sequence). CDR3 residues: CASSRQPEGSSSSYEQYF. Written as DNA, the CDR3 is TGTGCCAGTAGTAGGCAACCGGAGGGTTCATCGAGCTCCTACGAGCAGTACTTC.

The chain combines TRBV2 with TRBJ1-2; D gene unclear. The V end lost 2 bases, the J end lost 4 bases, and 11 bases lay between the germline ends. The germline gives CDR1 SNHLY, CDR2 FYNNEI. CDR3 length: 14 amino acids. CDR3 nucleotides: TGTGCCAGCAGTGAAAGACAAATCCCCTATGGCTACACCTTC. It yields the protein CASSERQIPYGYTF.

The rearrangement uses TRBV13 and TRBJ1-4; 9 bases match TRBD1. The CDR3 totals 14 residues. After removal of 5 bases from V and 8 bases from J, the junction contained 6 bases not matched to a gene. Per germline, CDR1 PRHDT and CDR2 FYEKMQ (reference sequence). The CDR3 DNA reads TGTGCCAGCAGCCTCCGGGACAGGGACGAAAAACTGTTTTTT. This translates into CASSLRDRDEKLFF.

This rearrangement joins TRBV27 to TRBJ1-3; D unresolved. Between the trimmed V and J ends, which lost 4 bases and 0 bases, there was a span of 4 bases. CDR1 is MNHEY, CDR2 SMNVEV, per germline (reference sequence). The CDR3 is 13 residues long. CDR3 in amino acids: CASSSYSGNTIYF. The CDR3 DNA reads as TGTGCCAGCAGTTCCTACTCTGGAAACACCATATATTTT.

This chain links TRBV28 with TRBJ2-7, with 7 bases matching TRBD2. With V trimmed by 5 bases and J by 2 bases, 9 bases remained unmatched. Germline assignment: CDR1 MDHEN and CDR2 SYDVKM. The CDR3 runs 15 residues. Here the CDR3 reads CASSEKRGPPYEQYF. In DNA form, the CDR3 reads TGTGCCAGCAGTGAAAAGCGGGGCCCTCCCTACGAGCAGTACTTC.

The CDR3 loop is CASSWISGATDTQYF. The CDR3 nucleotides are TGCGCCAGCAGCTGGATCAGTGGGGCCACAGATACGCAGTATTTT. The chain recombines TRBV5-1 with TRBJ2-3; D possibly corresponds to TRBD1 (5 bases). This CDR3 contains 15 residues. Germline V gene sequence: CDR1 SGHRS, CDR2 YFSETQ. Trimming pared 3 bases from V and 2 bases from J, leaving 13 bases between.

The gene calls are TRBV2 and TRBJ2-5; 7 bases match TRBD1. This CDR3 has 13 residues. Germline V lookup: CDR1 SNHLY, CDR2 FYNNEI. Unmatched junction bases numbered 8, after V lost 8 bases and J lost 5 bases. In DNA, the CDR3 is TGTGCCAGCGGTTTCGGCAGGGGGGAGACCCAGTACTTC. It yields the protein CASGFGRGETQYF.

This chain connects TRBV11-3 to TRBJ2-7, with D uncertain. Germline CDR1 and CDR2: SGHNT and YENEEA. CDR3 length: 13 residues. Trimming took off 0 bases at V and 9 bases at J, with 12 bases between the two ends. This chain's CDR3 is CASSLEGSRAQYF. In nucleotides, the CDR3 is TGTGCCAGCAGCTTAGAGGGCTCGAGAGCGCAGTACTTC.

This CDR3 is CASSLRQETQYF. DNA of the CDR3: TGTGCCAGCAGCTTACGCCAAGAGACCCAGTACTTC. The chain links TRBV7-9 to TRBJ2-5; D not certain. CDR1 is SEHNR, CDR2 FQNEAQ, per germline (reference sequence). Trimming removed 2 bases at V and 1 base at J, with 2 bases between. The CDR3 length is 12 residues. Supplemented by reference TRBV7-9 and TRBJ2-5, the full variable domain reads DTGVSQNPRHKITKRGQNVTFRCDPISEHNRLYWYRQTLGQGPEFLTYFQNEAQLEKSRLLSDRFSAERPKGSFSTLEIQRTEQGDSAMYLCASSLRQETQYFGPGTRLLVL.

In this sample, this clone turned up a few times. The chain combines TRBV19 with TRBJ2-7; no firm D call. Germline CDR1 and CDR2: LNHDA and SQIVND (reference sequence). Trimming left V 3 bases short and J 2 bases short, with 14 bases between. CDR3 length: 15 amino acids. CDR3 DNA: TGTGCCAGTAGTATCCCCAGATCCTCAACCTACGAGCAGTACTTC. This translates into CASSIPRSSTYEQYF. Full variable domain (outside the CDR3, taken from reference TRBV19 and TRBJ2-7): DGGITQSPKYLFRKEGQNVTLSCEQNLNHDAMYWYRQDPGQGLRLIYYSQIVNDFQKGDIAEGYSVSREKKESFPLTVTSAQKNPTAFYLCASSIPRSSTYEQYFGPGTRLTVT.

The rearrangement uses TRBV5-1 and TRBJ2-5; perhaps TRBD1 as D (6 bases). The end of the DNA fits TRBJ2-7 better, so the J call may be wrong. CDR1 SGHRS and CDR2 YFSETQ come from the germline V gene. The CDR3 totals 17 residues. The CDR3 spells CASSYLRDIHVLYEQYF. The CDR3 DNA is TGCGCCAGCAGCTACTTACGGGACATCCACGTCCTCTACGAGCAGTACTTC.

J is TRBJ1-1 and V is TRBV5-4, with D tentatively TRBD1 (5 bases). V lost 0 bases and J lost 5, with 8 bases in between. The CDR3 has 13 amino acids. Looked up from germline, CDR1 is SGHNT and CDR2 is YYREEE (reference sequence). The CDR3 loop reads CASSLGGGTEAFF. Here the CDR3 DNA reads TGTGCCAGCAGCTTGGGGGGGGGAACTGAAGCTTTCTTT.

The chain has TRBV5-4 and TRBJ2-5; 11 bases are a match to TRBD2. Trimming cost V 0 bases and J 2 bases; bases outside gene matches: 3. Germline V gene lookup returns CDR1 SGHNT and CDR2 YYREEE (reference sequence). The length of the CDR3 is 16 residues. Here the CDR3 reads CASSLALAGGQETQYF. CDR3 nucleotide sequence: TGTGCCAGCAGCTTGGCCTTAGCGGGAGGGCAAGAGACCCAGTACTTC.

The CDR3 DNA sequence: TGTGCCAGCAGTGGGGACAGGGGGAACTATGGCTACACCTTC. This gives the protein CASSGDRGNYGYTF. The chain uses TRBV28 and TRBJ1-2; 11 positions match TRBD1. This CDR3 spans 14 amino acids. Per germline, CDR1 MDHEN and CDR2 SYDVKM. With 5 bases clipped from V and 2 bases from J, the junction kept 1 base outside the gene matches.

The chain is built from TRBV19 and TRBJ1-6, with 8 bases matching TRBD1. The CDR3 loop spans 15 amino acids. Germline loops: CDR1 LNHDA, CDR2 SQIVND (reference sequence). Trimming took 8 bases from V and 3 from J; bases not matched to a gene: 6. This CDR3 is CASSTTGGYNSPLHF. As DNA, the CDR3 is TGTGCCAGTTCCACTACAGGGGGCTATAATTCACCCCTCCACTTT. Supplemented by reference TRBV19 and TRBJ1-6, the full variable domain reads DGGITQSPKYLFRKEGQNVTLSCEQNLNHDAMYWYRQDPGQGLRLIYYSQIVNDFQKGDIAEGYSVSREKKESFPLTVTSAQKNPTAFYLCASSTTGGYNSPLHFGNGTRLTVT.

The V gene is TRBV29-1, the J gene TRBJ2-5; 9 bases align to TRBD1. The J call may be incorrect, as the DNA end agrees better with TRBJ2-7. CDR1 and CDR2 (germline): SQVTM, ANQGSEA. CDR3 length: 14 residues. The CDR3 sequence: CSVGPGQGSYEQYF. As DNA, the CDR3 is TGCAGCGTTGGCCCGGGACAGGGATCCTACGAGCAGTACTTC.

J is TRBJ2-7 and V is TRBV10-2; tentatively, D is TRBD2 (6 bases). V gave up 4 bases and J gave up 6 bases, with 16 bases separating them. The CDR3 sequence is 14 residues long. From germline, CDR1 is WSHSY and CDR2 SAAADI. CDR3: CASSVPGTPPEQYF. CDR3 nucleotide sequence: TGCGCCAGCAGTGTGCCCGGGACTCCACCCGAGCAGTACTTC.

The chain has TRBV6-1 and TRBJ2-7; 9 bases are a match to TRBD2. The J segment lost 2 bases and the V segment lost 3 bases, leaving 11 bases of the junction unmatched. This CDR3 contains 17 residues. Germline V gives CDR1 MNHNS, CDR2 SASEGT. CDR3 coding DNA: TGTGCCAGCAGTGAGGGGGCTAGCGGGACCGGACCCTACGAGCAGTACTTC. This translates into CASSEGASGTGPYEQYF.

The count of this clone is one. The CDR3 DNA is TGTGCCTGGAGCGACAATGAGCAGTTCTTC. Amino acids: CAWSDNEQFF. The chain combines TRBV30 with TRBJ2-1; D is unclear. CDR3 length: 10 amino acids. CDR1 and CDR2 (germline): GTSNPN, SVGIG (reference sequence). The V end lost 3 bases, the J end lost 5 bases, and 2 bases lay between the germline ends.

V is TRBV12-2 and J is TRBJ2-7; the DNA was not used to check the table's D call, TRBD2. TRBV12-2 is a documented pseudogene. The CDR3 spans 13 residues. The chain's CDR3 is CASRARPPYEQYF. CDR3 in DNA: TGTGCAAGTCGAGCGCGACCGCCCTACGAGCAGTACTTC.

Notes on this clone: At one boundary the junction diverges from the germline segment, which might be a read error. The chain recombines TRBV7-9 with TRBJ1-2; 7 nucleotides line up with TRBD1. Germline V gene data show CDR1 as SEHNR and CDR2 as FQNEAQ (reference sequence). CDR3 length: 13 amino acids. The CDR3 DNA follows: TGTTCCAGCAGCTTGACAGGGATGGATGGCTACACCTTC. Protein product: CSSSLTGMDGYTF.

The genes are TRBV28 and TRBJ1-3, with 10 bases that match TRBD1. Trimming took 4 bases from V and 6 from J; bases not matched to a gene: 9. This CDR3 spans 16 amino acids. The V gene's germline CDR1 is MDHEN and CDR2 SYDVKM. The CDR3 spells CASSYRRDRGKNTIYF. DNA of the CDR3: TGTGCCAGCAGTTACCGCCGGGACAGGGGAAAAAACACCATATATTTT. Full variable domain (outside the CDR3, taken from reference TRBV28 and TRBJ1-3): DVKVTQSSRYLVKRTGEKVFLECVQDMDHENMFWYRQDPGLGLRLIYFSYDVKMKEKGDIPEGYSVSREKKERFSLILESASTNQTSMYLCASSYRRDRGKNTIYFGEGSWLTVV.

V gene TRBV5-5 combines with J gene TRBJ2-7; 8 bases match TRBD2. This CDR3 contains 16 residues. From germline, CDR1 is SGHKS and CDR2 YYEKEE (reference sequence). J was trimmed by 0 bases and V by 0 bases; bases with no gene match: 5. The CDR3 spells CASSLELAVISYEQYF. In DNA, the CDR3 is TGTGCCAGCAGCTTGGAACTAGCGGTGATCTCCTACGAGCAGTACTTC.

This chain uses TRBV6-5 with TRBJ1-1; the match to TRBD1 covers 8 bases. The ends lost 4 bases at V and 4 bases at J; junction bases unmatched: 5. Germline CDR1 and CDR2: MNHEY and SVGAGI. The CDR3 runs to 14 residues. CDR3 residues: CASSSDGTGTEAFF. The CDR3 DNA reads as TGTGCCAGCAGTTCCGACGGGACAGGCACTGAAGCTTTCTTT.

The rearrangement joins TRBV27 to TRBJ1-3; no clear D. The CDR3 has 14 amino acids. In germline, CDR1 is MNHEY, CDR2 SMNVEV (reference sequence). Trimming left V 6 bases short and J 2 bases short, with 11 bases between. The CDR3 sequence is CASRTRGTGNTIYF. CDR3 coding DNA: TGTGCCAGCAGGACCCGGGGAACTGGAAACACCATATATTTT.

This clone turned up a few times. This chain's CDR3 is CASKELGGGYTF. The DNA of the CDR3 is TGTGCCAGTAAGGAGCTTGGTGGTGGCTACACCTTC. The chain couples TRBV19 to TRBJ1-2; D gene unclear. V dropped 7 bases and J dropped 7 bases, with 13 bases sitting between them. Germline V gives CDR1 LNHDA, CDR2 SQIVND (reference sequence). The length of the CDR3 is 12 residues.

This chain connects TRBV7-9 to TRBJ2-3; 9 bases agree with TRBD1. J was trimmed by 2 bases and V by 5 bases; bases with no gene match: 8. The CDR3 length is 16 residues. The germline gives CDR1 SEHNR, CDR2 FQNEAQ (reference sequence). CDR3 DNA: TGTGCCAGCAGCCCATTGGGACAGGGCCTCACAGATACGCAGTATTTT. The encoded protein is CASSPLGQGLTDTQYF.